The 10 T cell receptor beta chains in this list originate from one sample, sequenced in a study of blood T cell repertoires in COVID-19 (dated by TCRdb to the early 2020s). The library came from the immunoSEQ multiplex PCR assay. TCRdb re-hosts the immuneACCESS table, in-frame sequences only. Its copies lack some clones; in the studies checked, an unresolved V gene accounts for under half of them, and the cause for the rest is not known. Across this sample there are hundreds of thousands of clones, with around 84% seen only once. 15% to 17% of the sample goes to the ten largest clones. Material: PBMCs or T cells enriched from blood (not recorded which). Receptor source: a man younger than 30 who had recovered from COVID-19.

The genes are TRBV2 and TRBJ1-5; D is possibly TRBD1 (6 bases). The CDR3 runs 14 residues. V lost 8 bases, J lost 2 bases, and 13 bases lay in between. Germline CDR1 SNHLY, CDR2 FYNNEI. In DNA form, the CDR3 reads TGTGCCAGCTCGTACAGGGTGGGCAATCAGCCCCAGCATTTT. It is translated as CASSYRVGNQPQHF.

V usage is TRBV19 and J usage is TRBJ1-4; weak D call: TRBD1 (6 bases). From germline, CDR1 is LNHDA and CDR2 SQIVND (reference sequence). The length of the CDR3 is 15 residues. V dropped 8 bases and J dropped 3 bases, with 16 bases sitting between them. The CDR3 sequence: CASEQTGIANEKLFF. The CDR3 coding sequence is TGTGCCAGTGAACAAACAGGGATCGCTAATGAAAAACTGTTTTTT. Supplemented by reference TRBV19 and TRBJ1-4, the full variable domain reads DGGITQSPKYLFRKEGQNVTLSCEQNLNHDAMYWYRQDPGQGLRLIYYSQIVNDFQKGDIAEGYSVSREKKESFPLTVTSAQKNPTAFYLCASEQTGIANEKLFFGSGTQLSVL.

The J gene is TRBJ1-2, the V gene TRBV5-6; D is uncertain. Germline-derived CDR1 and CDR2 are SGHDT and YYEEEE. The germline V and J ends were trimmed by 1 base and 4 bases, with 11 bases remaining between them. The CDR3 is 14 residues long. CDR3 in amino acids: CASSLLQVAYGYTF. CDR3 nucleotides: TGTGCCAGCAGCTTGTTGCAGGTCGCCTATGGCTACACCTTC.

This chain uses TRBV14 with TRBJ2-7; TRBD1 agrees at 11 bases. J lost 5 bases, V lost 0 bases, and 12 bases had no gene match. Per germline, CDR1 SGHDN and CDR2 FVKESK. The CDR3 has 18 amino acids. CDR3 protein: CASSQEIIRDRGFNEQYF. CDR3 in DNA: TGTGCCAGCAGCCAAGAAATAATTCGGGACAGGGGGTTCAACGAGCAGTACTTC.

Written as DNA, the CDR3 is TGTGCCAGCAGCCAAGGACAGTCCCAAGAGACCCAGTACTTC. Translating gives CASSQGQSQETQYF. The chain is built from TRBV3-1 (or the pseudogene TRBV3-2) and TRBJ2-5; TRBD1 might be the D (5 bases). The germline CDR1 and CDR2 sequences are LGHDT and YNNKEL (reference sequence). Trimming left V 1 base short and J 1 base short, with 7 bases between. The CDR3 contains 14 residues.

The chain joins TRBV14 to TRBJ2-7; 13 bases map to TRBD2. This CDR3 has 18 amino acids. CDR1 is SGHDN, CDR2 FVKESK, per germline. V lost 4 bases to trimming and J lost 0 bases; unmatched junction nucleotides: 9. The CDR3 protein is CASSPGLAGPRSSYEQYF. The CDR3 nucleotides are TGTGCCAGCAGCCCGGGACTAGCGGGGCCCAGGAGCTCCTACGAGCAGTACTTC. The complete variable domain, with remaining parts taken from reference TRBV14 and TRBJ2-7, reads EAGVTQFPSHSVIEKGQTVTLRCDPISGHDNLYWYRRVMGKEIKFLLHFVKESKQDESGMPNNRFLAERTGGTYSTLKVQPAELEDSGVYFCASSPGLAGPRSSYEQYFGPGTRLTVT.

This rearrangement joins TRBV24-1 to TRBJ2-3; no clear D. From germline, CDR1 is KGHDR and CDR2 SFDVKD. The CDR3 spans 13 residues. Trimming cost V 2 bases and J 2 bases, with 4 bases left between them. The CDR3 DNA is TGTGCCACCAGTGATTCCTTCACAGATACGCAGTATTTT. This gives the protein CATSDSFTDTQYF.

This clone was seen at least ten times. The chain couples TRBV5-4 to TRBJ1-6; D call uncertain. CDR1 SGHNT and CDR2 YYREEE come from the germline V gene (reference sequence). This CDR3 spans 15 amino acids. With 3 bases removed from V and 9 bases from J, the gap between germline ends came to 16 bases. The CDR3 loop is CASSSAMEVTSPLHF. In DNA, the CDR3 is TGTGCCAGCAGCTCCGCTATGGAGGTTACTTCACCCCTCCACTTT.

The V and J genes are TRBV3-1 (or the pseudogene TRBV3-2) and TRBJ1-2; D is unresolved. Germline-derived CDR1 and CDR2 are LGHDT and YNNKEL (reference sequence). The V gene lost 0 bases and the J gene lost 6 bases, with 14 bases spanning the gap. The CDR3 contains 15 residues. The CDR3 sequence: CASSQDRERRDGYTF. The DNA for the CDR3 is TGTGCCAGCAGCCAAGATAGGGAAAGGAGGGATGGCTACACCTTC.

The chain has TRBV5-1 and TRBJ1-6, with 7 bases matching TRBD1. CDR3 length: 14 amino acids. V lost 3 bases and J lost 9; bases outside the gene matches: 6. Germline assignment: CDR1 SGHRS and CDR2 YFSETQ. The CDR3 DNA follows: TGCGCCAGCAGCTACACAGGGGATGGTTCACCCCTCCACTTT. This encodes CASSYTGDGSPLHF. Full variable domain (rest looked up from reference TRBV5-1 and TRBJ1-6): KAGVTQTPRYLIKTRGQQVTLSCSPISGHRSVSWYQQTPGQGLQFLFEYFSETQRNKGNFPGRFSGRQFSNSRSEMNVSTLELGDSALYLCASSYTGDGSPLHFGNGTRLTVT.